The 30 T cell receptor beta chains listed next were all sequenced from one sample in a study of shared clonotypes between healthy human individuals. Measured with immunoSEQ multiplex PCR; TCRdb has only the in-frame clones, and not every one. The table lists hundreds of thousands of clones, 95% of them singletons, with over 0.1% in the top ten. CD8 cells regarded as naive lacked CD45RO, were positively chosen for CCR7, and omitted terminally differentiated effector memory CD45RA+ cells. The sequenced sample consisted of naive CD8+ T cells sorted from blood. The receptors derive from a woman aged 25-40 years in good health.

This chain links TRBV27 with TRBJ2-5; TRBD1 agrees at 8 bases. With 2 bases clipped from V and 5 bases from J, the junction kept 4 bases outside the gene matches. The V gene's germline CDR1 is MNHEY and CDR2 SMNVEV (reference sequence). This CDR3 region has 14 residues. The CDR3 spells CASSLLTGGETQYF. The DNA of the CDR3 is TGTGCCAGCAGTTTACTCACAGGGGGGGAGACCCAGTACTTC.

The genes are TRBV2 and TRBJ1-4, with TRBD1 as a possible D gene (5 bases). V lost 6 bases, J lost 6 bases, and 14 bases lay in between. The CDR3 has 14 residues. Germline lookup yields CDR1 SNHLY and CDR2 FYNNEI. The CDR3 nucleotides read TGTGCCAGCAGCGAGGGACTTGGTGATGAAAAACTGTTTTTT. It codes for CASSEGLGDEKLFF.

The genes are TRBV2 and TRBJ2-1; 8 bases are a match to TRBD2. The CDR3 extends over 17 amino acids. Germline CDR1 and CDR2: SNHLY and FYNNEI. J lost 8 bases, V lost 3 bases, and 15 bases had no gene match. CDR3 amino acids: CASSEFQREWVGDEQFF. The DNA of the CDR3 is TGTGCCAGCAGTGAGTTCCAGCGGGAGTGGGTTGGGGATGAGCAGTTCTTC.

This rearrangement joins TRBV4-2 to TRBJ2-1; D call uncertain. The V gene's germline CDR1 is LGHNA and CDR2 YNFKEQ. V lost 1 base to trimming and J lost 6 bases, with 10 bases between them. The CDR3 is made up of 14 amino acids. The CDR3 nucleotides read TGTGCCAGCAGCCAAGCAAGTCCTGGCAATGAGCAGTTCTTC. It codes for CASSQASPGNEQFF.

This clone has only a few counts. V is TRBV4-1 and J is TRBJ2-7; D is undetermined. The length of the CDR3 is 13 residues. Trimming removed 1 base from V and 3 bases from J, with 7 bases in between. Germline assignment: CDR1 MGHRA and CDR2 YSYEKL. The CDR3 sequence: CASSQVVGYEQYF. Written as DNA, the CDR3 is TGCGCCAGCAGCCAAGTCGTGGGCTACGAGCAGTACTTC.

V usage is TRBV29-1 and J usage is TRBJ1-2; no reliable D call. Trimming left V 0 bases short and J 2 bases short, with 10 bases between. Germline lookup yields CDR1 SQVTM and CDR2 ANQGSEA. The CDR3 length is 14 residues. The CDR3 DNA is TGCAGCGTTGAAGAGGGCTCCAGGAACTATGGCTACACCTTC. Amino acids: CSVEEGSRNYGYTF.

This clone was recorded only once. The chain recombines TRBV7-2 with TRBJ2-7; D unclear. In germline, CDR1 is SGHTA, CDR2 FQGNSA. The V end was cut by 1 base, the J end by 5 bases, with 9 bases between. This CDR3 contains 13 residues. CDR3 in amino acids: CASSLESRNEQYF. As DNA, the CDR3 is TGTGCCAGCAGCTTAGAGTCCCGGAACGAGCAGTACTTC.

This chain uses TRBV11-3 with TRBJ2-1, with D hard to call. The CDR3 spans 16 residues. Germline CDR1 reads SGHNT; CDR2 reads YENEEA. Trimming pared 0 bases from V and 5 bases from J, leaving 14 bases between. CDR3 protein: CASSLDGWSEDNEQFF. CDR3 DNA: TGTGCCAGCAGCTTAGACGGCTGGTCCGAGGACAATGAGCAGTTCTTC.

This rearrangement joins TRBV27 to TRBJ2-7; 8 bases align to TRBD2. The CDR3 is made up of 14 amino acids. Germline CDR1 and CDR2: MNHEY and SMNVEV (reference sequence). V lost 4 bases to trimming and J lost 3 bases; unmatched junction nucleotides: 5. CDR3 DNA sequence: TGTGCCAGCAGTTCCCGGACTAGCTTCTACGAGCAGTACTTC. Amino acid sequence: CASSSRTSFYEQYF.

This clone was recorded only once. The V gene is TRBV5-1, the J gene TRBJ2-7; D remains ambiguous. CDR3 length equals 15 residues. V lost 0 bases, J lost 7 bases, and 17 bases lay in between. The germline V gene encodes CDR1 SGHRS and CDR2 YFSETQ. CDR3 sequence reads: CASSLGENGGGEQYF. The CDR3 DNA reads TGCGCCAGCAGCTTGGGTGAGAACGGCGGTGGAGAGCAGTACTTC.

The chain employs TRBV19 and TRBJ1-5; D is possibly TRBD1 (5 bases). Per the germline V gene, CDR1 is LNHDA and CDR2 is SQIVND (reference sequence). This CDR3 has 12 amino acids. V was cut by 3 bases and J by 6 bases, with 6 bases left in between. In DNA form, the CDR3 reads TGTGCCAGTAGTATGCAGGGTCAGCCCCAGCATTTT. Residues: CASSMQGQPQHF.

This chain joins TRBV7-9 and TRBJ1-1; D possibly corresponds to TRBD1 (5 bases). CDR3 size: 15 residues. Trimming took 5 bases from V and 0 from J, leaving 13 bases between them. Germline V gives CDR1 SEHNR, CDR2 FQNEAQ (reference sequence). The CDR3 here is CASSPRTLMNTEAFF. The CDR3 region has the DNA TGTGCCAGCAGCCCGCGGACACTTATGAACACTGAAGCTTTCTTT.

Comment on this clone: Other nucleotide sequences in the sample specify the same CDR3. The chain joins TRBV9 to TRBJ2-2; D is undetermined. Trimming took off 0 bases at V and 6 bases at J, with 3 bases between the two ends. The germline gives CDR1 SGDLS, CDR2 YYNGEE. The CDR3 length is 12 residues. The chain's CDR3 is CASSVASGELFF. The CDR3 bases are TGTGCCAGCAGCGTAGCGTCCGGGGAGCTGTTTTTT. The full variable domain, in which reference TRBV9 and TRBJ2-2 provide the parts outside the CDR3, is DSGVTQTPKHLITATGQRVTLRCSPRSGDLSVYWYQQSLDQGLQFLIQYYNGEERAKGNILERFSAQQFPDLHSELNLSSLELGDSALYFCASSVASGELFFGEGSRLTVL.

This clone has a handful of counts. The rearrangement joins TRBV19 to TRBJ2-4; D gene ambiguous. CDR1 is LNHDA and CDR2 is SQIVND in the germline V gene (reference sequence). V was trimmed by 1 base and J by 1 base, leaving 8 bases between them. This CDR3 region has 15 residues. As DNA, the CDR3 is TGTGCCAGTAGTATAGGGGATTACGCCAAAAACATTCAGTACTTC. Protein product: CASSIGDYAKNIQYF.

CDR3 nucleotide sequence: TGTGCCAGCAGGTCGGGTATTGAAGGCAACACCGGGGAGCTGTTTTTT. This sequence encodes CASRSGIEGNTGELFF. This chain connects TRBV27 to TRBJ2-2; D is unclear. The germline V gene encodes CDR1 MNHEY and CDR2 SMNVEV (reference sequence). V lost 6 bases, J lost 2 bases, and 16 bases lay in between. The CDR3 runs to 16 residues.

J is TRBJ1-1 and V is TRBV29-1, with D hard to call. The CDR3 has 13 residues. The germline gives CDR1 SQVTM, CDR2 ANQGSEA. Deletions cut 3 bases from V and 1 base from J, with 9 bases between. The CDR3 DNA follows: TGCAGCGTTGATGAATTAGGGAACACTGAAGCTTTCTTT. Its protein is CSVDELGNTEAFF. Drawing the rest from reference TRBV29-1 and TRBJ1-1, the complete variable domain is SAVISQKPSRDICQRGTSLTIQCQVDSQVTMMFWYRQQPGQSLTLIATANQGSEATYESGFVIDKFPISRPNLTFSTLTVSNMSPEDSSIYLCSVDELGNTEAFFGQGTRLTVV.

The V call is TRBV28, the J call TRBJ1-1, with D maybe TRBD1 (5 bases). Germline V gene lookup returns CDR1 MDHEN and CDR2 SYDVKM. V lost 3 bases and J lost 0, with 11 bases in between. The CDR3 length is 15 residues. CDR3 DNA sequence: TGTGCCAGCAGTTTGGGACTCCGAATGAACACTGAAGCTTTCTTT. Translating it yields CASSLGLRMNTEAFF.

A remark on this clone: Other DNA sequences in the same sample also yield this CDR3. This chain joins TRBV9 and TRBJ1-3; D uncertain. Trimming pared 2 bases from V and 0 bases from J, leaving 6 bases between. Germline V gene data show CDR1 as SGDLS and CDR2 as YYNGEE. The CDR3 has 14 residues. The CDR3, as DNA: TGTGCCAGCAGCGTCGACTCCTCTGGAAACACCATATATTTT. Its protein product is CASSVDSSGNTIYF.

This clone was seen only once. This chain connects TRBV28 to TRBJ2-2; TRBD2 aligns across 11 bases. This CDR3 spans 19 amino acids. V lost 5 bases to trimming and J lost 1 base; unmatched junction nucleotides: 12. Per germline, CDR1 MDHEN and CDR2 SYDVKM. The CDR3 region is CASSPYRLGLAVNTGELFF. CDR3 bases: TGTGCCAGCAGTCCCTACAGATTGGGACTAGCGGTGAACACCGGGGAGCTGTTTTTT.

The chain carries TRBV9 and TRBJ1-2; the D is unclear. The CDR3 has 13 amino acids. CDR1 SGDLS and CDR2 YYNGEE come from the germline V gene. V lost 0 bases, J lost 3 bases, and 6 bases lay in between. This CDR3 reads CASSVGTYYGYTF. In DNA form, the CDR3 reads TGTGCCAGCAGCGTAGGGACCTACTATGGCTACACCTTC. Supplemented by reference TRBV9 and TRBJ1-2, the full variable domain reads DSGVTQTPKHLITATGQRVTLRCSPRSGDLSVYWYQQSLDQGLQFLIQYYNGEERAKGNILERFSAQQFPDLHSELNLSSLELGDSALYFCASSVGTYYGYTFGSGTRLTVV.

The chain is built from TRBV4-1 and TRBJ2-7; 7 bases map to TRBD2. The CDR3 has 15 amino acids. V was pared by 4 bases and J by 5 bases, with 11 bases of the junction left unmatched. The germline CDR1 and CDR2 sequences are MGHRA and YSYEKL. CDR3 loop: CASSLNDGEGNEQYF. CDR3 DNA: TGCGCCAGCAGCCTAAACGACGGGGAGGGCAACGAGCAGTACTTC.

The rearrangement joins TRBV7-9 to TRBJ1-1, with D hard to call. The CDR3 has 11 amino acids. V lost 6 bases, J lost 8 bases, and 10 bases lay in between. The germline CDR1 and CDR2 sequences are SEHNR and FQNEAQ (reference sequence). In nucleotides, the CDR3 is TGTGCCAGCAGTCTCACTTCGGAAGCTTTCTTT. Protein sequence: CASSLTSEAFF.

J is TRBJ1-1 and V is TRBV6-1; D might be TRBD1 (5 bases). V was trimmed by 2 bases and J by 4 bases, leaving 14 bases between them. The CDR3 is 15 residues long. Per the germline V gene, CDR1 is MNHNS and CDR2 is SASEGT. CDR3 loop: CASSEPGQYFTEAFF. The CDR3 coding sequence is TGTGCCAGCAGTGAACCGGGGCAGTATTTCACTGAAGCTTTCTTT.

The chain carries TRBV28 and TRBJ2-7; TRBD2 agrees at 8 bases. The CDR3 covers 17 residues. V gave up 2 bases and J gave up 3 bases; unmatched junction bases: 12. The germline gives CDR1 MDHEN, CDR2 SYDVKM. The CDR3: CASSLNDYSGAFYEQYF. The DNA for the CDR3 is TGTGCCAGCAGTTTAAACGACTATAGCGGGGCCTTCTACGAGCAGTACTTC.

The chain uses TRBV27 and TRBJ1-5, with D possibly TRBD1 on 6 matching bases. CDR3 length: 16 amino acids. Looked up from germline, CDR1 is MNHEY and CDR2 is SMNVEV (reference sequence). The V end was cut by 2 bases, the J end by 6 bases, with 17 bases between. This CDR3 is CASSLILGGLVQPQHF. DNA of the CDR3: TGTGCCAGCAGTTTAATATTAGGGGGGCTTGTTCAGCCCCAGCATTTT.

The chain links TRBV4-1 to TRBJ2-7; 7 positions agree with TRBD2. This CDR3 has 15 amino acids. Germline CDR1 and CDR2: MGHRA and YSYEKL. The V gene end was trimmed by 7 bases and the J gene end by 4 bases; junction bases not matched to a gene: 13. CDR3 region: CASKSSGGRGYEQYF. The DNA for the CDR3 is TGCGCCAGCAAGAGCAGTGGCGGGAGAGGTTACGAGCAGTACTTC.

The J gene is TRBJ2-1, the V gene TRBV27; 9 nucleotides align to TRBD1. CDR3 size: 16 residues. Germline-derived CDR1 and CDR2 are MNHEY and SMNVEV (reference sequence). J lost 8 bases, V lost 5 bases, and 13 bases had no gene match. The CDR3 sequence: CASSLLQGTGSYEQFF. For the CDR3, the DNA is TGTGCCAGCAGTCTCCTCCAGGGGACAGGGAGTTATGAGCAGTTCTTC.

The chain employs TRBV7-9 and TRBJ2-7; D ambiguous. The CDR3 loop spans 11 amino acids. V lost 5 bases and J 2 bases, leaving 4 bases between the germline ends. Germline V lookup: CDR1 SEHNR, CDR2 FQNEAQ (reference sequence). The chain's CDR3 is CASSQAYEQYF. In nucleotides, the CDR3 is TGTGCCAGCAGCCAGGCCTACGAGCAGTACTTC.

This sequence joins TRBV7-9 and TRBJ1-3, with D perhaps TRBD1 (6 bases). V shed 5 bases and J shed 7 bases, with 15 bases lying between them. Germline CDR1 reads SEHNR; CDR2 reads FQNEAQ (reference sequence). The CDR3 contains 14 residues. For the CDR3, the DNA is TGTGCCAGCAGCCCCTCCGAGACAGGCAACACCATATATTTT. Its protein is CASSPSETGNTIYF.

V gene TRBV9 combines with J gene TRBJ2-2; perhaps TRBD1 as D (6 bases). The V gene lost 5 bases and the J gene lost 4 bases, with 18 bases spanning the gap. This CDR3 is 16 amino acids long. Per the germline V gene, CDR1 is SGDLS and CDR2 is YYNGEE. The CDR3 loop reads CASRDRRGEGTGELFF. CDR3 bases: TGTGCCAGCAGGGACCGCAGGGGAGAGGGCACCGGGGAGCTGTTTTTT.